This T cell receptor beta chain was captured in a study of neurological immune-mediated disorders. Study-level findings and limits: While HTLV-1-associated myelopathy showed the greatest TCR clonal expansion, multiple sclerosis showed the least, falling below healthy controls.

This clonotype was seen many times. Its antigen is unknown. Trimming stripped 0 bases from V and 4 bases from J, with 9 bases between. Germline CDR1 and CDR2: SGHRS and YFSETQ. The CDR3 is 14 residues long. As for time point: longitudinal time-point 2. Each CDR3 protein gets one entry after TCRdb re-called the 5' RACE reads with MiXCR. The sample has 40,000 to 60,000 distinct CDR3 sequences, 10% to 15% seen once; the top ten hold 4.5% to 5.5%. The sample was PBMCs. This receptor was taken from a male donor with HTLV-1-associated myelopathy (HAM/TSP). The V gene is TRBV5-1, the J gene TRBJ2-3; tentatively, D is TRBD2 (5 bases). Here the CDR3 DNA reads TGCGCCAGCAGCTTGGAGAGGGCCTCAGATACGCAGTATTTT. It specifies CASSLERASDTQYF. The full variable domain, its missing parts supplied by reference TRBV5-1 and TRBJ2-3, is KAGVTQTPRYLIKTRGQQVTLSCSPISGHRSVSWYQQTPGQGLQFLFEYFSETQRNKGNFPGRFSGRQFSNSRSEMNVSTLELGDSALYLCASSLERASDTQYFGPGTRLTVL.